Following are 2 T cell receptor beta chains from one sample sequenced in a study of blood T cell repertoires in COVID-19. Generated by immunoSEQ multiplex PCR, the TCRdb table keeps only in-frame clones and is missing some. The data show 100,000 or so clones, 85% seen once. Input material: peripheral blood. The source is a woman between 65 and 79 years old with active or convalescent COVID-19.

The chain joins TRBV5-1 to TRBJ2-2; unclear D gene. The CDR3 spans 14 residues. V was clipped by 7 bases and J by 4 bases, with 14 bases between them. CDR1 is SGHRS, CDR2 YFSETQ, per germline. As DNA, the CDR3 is TGCGCCAGCCATCTTGACTCTTTCACCGGGGAGCTGTTTTTT. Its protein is CASHLDSFTGELFF.

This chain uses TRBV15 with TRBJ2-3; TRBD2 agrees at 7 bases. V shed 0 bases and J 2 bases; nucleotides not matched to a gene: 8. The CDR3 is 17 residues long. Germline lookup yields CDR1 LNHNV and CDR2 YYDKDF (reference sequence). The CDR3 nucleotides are TGTGCCACCAGCAGAGAAAGGCTAGCGGATACCACAGATACGCAGTATTTT. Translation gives CATSRERLADTTDTQYF.